The T cell receptor beta chain described here comes from a study of control samples from healthy donors and cancer patients. This CDR3 region has 16 residues. Germline CDR1 and CDR2: LNHDA and SQIVND (reference sequence). V was shortened by 2 bases and J by 1 base, with 11 bases between the two germline ends. The repertoire was sequenced with immunoSEQ multiplex PCR; TCRdb's copy has only in-frame clones and lacks some. This sample has some 120,000 clones, with 85% to 95% found just once. The rearrangement joins TRBV19 to TRBJ1-4; weak D call: TRBD1 (5 bases). The sequence was obtained from a man younger than 45 in good health. The specimen sequenced was blood. The CDR3, as DNA: TGTGCCAGTAGTATAAATCGGGGCAGAACTAATGAAAAACTGTTTTTT. Translated, it gives CASSINRGRTNEKLFF.